The 21 T cell receptor beta chains below all came from one sample that was sequenced in a study of T-cell reconstitution after alpha-beta-depleted transplantation in children. The TCRbeta library incorporated unique molecular identifiers. TCRdb analysed the PCR reads with MiXCR anew, one entry per CDR3 protein. Here the sample spans roughly 74,000 distinct CDR3 sequences, over 15% being singletons. Sequences were derived from PBMCs, mostly from graft donor cells, sampled 360 days after TCRalphabeta/CD19-depleted stem cell transplant. Receptors were obtained from a male patient between 2 and 10 years old who had a stem cell transplant for acute lymphoblastic leukemia, so the T cells may come from the graft donor.

The chain employs TRBV6-5 and TRBJ2-7; D is ambiguous. V was cut by 6 bases and J by 3 bases, with 6 bases left in between. Germline V lookup: CDR1 MNHEY, CDR2 SVGAGI. CDR3 length: 11 residues. CDR3 DNA: TGTGCCAGCAGGAAATACTACGAGCAGTACTTC. This translates into CASRKYYEQYF.

The CDR3 sequence: CASSLAHGIYNEQFF. Written as DNA, the CDR3 is TGTGCCAGCAGCTTGGCTCACGGGATATACAATGAGCAGTTCTTC. The chain joins TRBV7-2 to TRBJ2-1, with D possibly being TRBD2 (5 bases). The CDR3 spans 15 residues. V gave up 3 bases and J gave up 4 bases, with 13 bases separating them. Looked up from germline, CDR1 is SGHTA and CDR2 is FQGNSA. The full variable domain, in which reference TRBV7-2 and TRBJ2-1 provide the parts outside the CDR3, is GAGVSQSPSNKVTEKGKDVELRCDPISGHTALYWYRQSLGQGLEFLIYFQGNSAPDKSGLPSDRFSAERTGGSVSTLTIQRTQQEDSAVYLCASSLAHGIYNEQFFGPGTRLTVL.

As for this clonotype: A read error may explain this, as a much larger clone is one base away. The gene calls are TRBV28 and TRBJ2-7; no firm D call. The CDR3 loop spans 10 amino acids. Germline CDR1 and CDR2: MDHEN and SYDVKM. Trimming took off 6 bases at V and 11 bases at J, with 11 bases between the two ends. CDR3 nucleotide sequence: TGTGCCAGCAGCAACATGGGGAAGTACTTC. As protein: CASSNMGKYF. Together with reference TRBV28 and TRBJ2-7, the CDR3 gives the full variable domain: DVKVTQSSRYLVKRTGEKVFLECVQDMDHENMFWYRQDPGLGLRLIYFSYDVKMKEKGDIPEGYSVSREKKERFSLILESASTNQTSMYLCASSNMGKYFGPGTRLTVT.

This clonotype was seen more than once but under ten times. The chain combines TRBV3-1 with TRBJ1-6; 8 bases map to TRBD1. This CDR3 has 16 amino acids. With 4 bases clipped from V and 10 bases from J, the junction kept 12 bases outside the gene matches. The germline V gene has CDR1 LGHDT and CDR2 YNNKEL (reference sequence). The CDR3 reads CASSLHPTGVRSPLHF. As DNA, the CDR3 is TGTGCCAGCAGCCTGCACCCGACAGGGGTTCGATCACCCCTCCACTTT.

The gene calls are TRBV2 and TRBJ2-7; D is unclear. V lost 2 bases, J lost 2 bases, and 10 bases lay in between. The germline V gene has CDR1 SNHLY and CDR2 FYNNEI. This CDR3 has 14 residues. DNA for the CDR3: TGTGCCAGCAGTGAATTTTACACTCCCTACGAGCAGTACTTC. Translated: CASSEFYTPYEQYF.

This clonotype was found a few times. The CDR3 DNA reads as TGCGCCAGCAGCGGCAGAAAAAACATTCAGTACTTC. It specifies CASSGRKNIQYF. The V and J genes are TRBV5-1 and TRBJ2-4; D remains ambiguous. V lost 4 bases, J lost 4 bases, and 6 bases lay in between. The length of the CDR3 is 12 residues. Germline V CDR1 and CDR2: SGHRS, YFSETQ.

This clonotype turned up a few times. This chain uses TRBV6-5 with TRBJ1-1; a weak D match, TRBD1 (5 bases). The CDR3 is made up of 14 amino acids. V was cut by 2 bases and J by 0 bases, with 7 bases left in between. CDR1 MNHEY and CDR2 SVGAGI come from the germline V gene. CDR3 residues: CASSYQGVNTEAFF. CDR3 sequence (DNA): TGTGCCAGCAGTTACCAGGGAGTGAACACTGAAGCTTTCTTT.

This clonotype came up a few times. The rearrangement uses TRBV12-3 or TRBV12-4 and TRBJ2-7; 8 nucleotides line up with TRBD1. This CDR3 has 17 amino acids. V was clipped by 5 bases and J by 6 bases; unmatched bases: 18. The CDR3 sequence: CASSGYGWGRGRGEQYF. CDR3 DNA sequence: TGTGCCAGCAGTGGGTACGGTTGGGGCAGGGGGCGCGGCGAGCAGTACTTC.

This clonotype was recorded a few times. J is TRBJ2-1 and V is TRBV10-3; the D gene is possibly TRBD2 (6 bases). The germline CDR1 and CDR2 sequences are ENHRY and SYGVKD. V gave up 10 bases and J gave up 0 bases, with 16 bases separating them. This CDR3 comprises 15 residues. This chain's CDR3 is CATRGPLSSYNEQFF. Written as DNA, the CDR3 is TGTGCCACGCGGGGACCGCTGAGCTCCTACAATGAGCAGTTCTTC.

This chain connects TRBV7-8 to TRBJ1-5; D is unresolved. This CDR3 has 15 amino acids. V shed 2 bases and J shed 0 bases, with 8 bases lying between them. Germline V CDR1 and CDR2: SGHVS, FQNEAQ. The CDR3 DNA reads TGTGCCAGCAGCTTAAGACACCTTAGCAATCAGCCCCAGCATTTT. It specifies CASSLRHLSNQPQHF.

There are many counts of this clonotype. CDR3 DNA sequence: TGTGCCAGCAGCTCCTCCGAAGGCGCCCATGAGCAGTTCTTC. Amino acid sequence: CASSSSEGAHEQFF. V usage is TRBV7-2 and J usage is TRBJ2-1; D gene uncertain. Deletions cut 4 bases from V and 8 bases from J, with 15 bases between. The CDR3 is 14 amino acids. Germline V gene data show CDR1 as SGHTA and CDR2 as FQGNSA.

In its sample, this clonotype was seen many times. V gene TRBV7-2 combines with J gene TRBJ2-3; 15 bases align to TRBD2. Germline V CDR1 and CDR2: SGHTA, FQGNSA. V lost 4 bases to trimming and J lost 4 bases; unmatched junction nucleotides: 6. This CDR3 region has 17 residues. The CDR3 loop reads CASSYRRTSGRADTQYF. In nucleotides, the CDR3 is TGTGCCAGCAGCTACCGCCGGACTAGCGGGAGGGCAGATACGCAGTATTTT.

The chain recombines TRBV6-1 with TRBJ2-1; 8 bases map to TRBD2. The CDR3 runs 15 residues. From germline, CDR1 is MNHNS and CDR2 SASEGT. J lost 8 bases, V lost 7 bases, and 13 bases had no gene match. In nucleotides, the CDR3 is TGTGCCAGCACCTCTGGGAGCGGGAGTCGGTATGAGCAGTTCTTC. This translates into CASTSGSGSRYEQFF.

The J gene is TRBJ2-1, the V gene TRBV6-1; D is ambiguous. Germline CDR1 and CDR2: MNHNS and SASEGT. V was cut by 5 bases and J by 10 bases, with 12 bases left in between. The CDR3 is made up of 12 amino acids. The CDR3 DNA sequence: TGTGCCAGCAGTCTCCTTAAGTCGGAGCAGTTCTTC. Translation gives CASSLLKSEQFF.

This clonotype was picked up a small number of times. The chain carries TRBV2 and TRBJ2-5, with 9 bases lining up with TRBD1. The V gene end was trimmed by 6 bases and the J gene end by 4 bases; junction bases not matched to a gene: 9. The CDR3 length is 15 residues. Per germline, CDR1 SNHLY and CDR2 FYNNEI. CDR3 residues: CASRTTGGTSETQYF. CDR3 DNA: TGTGCCAGCAGGACAACAGGGGGCACATCAGAGACCCAGTACTTC. The full variable domain, in which reference TRBV2 and TRBJ2-5 provide the parts outside the CDR3, is EPEVTQTPSHQVTQMGQEVILRCVPISNHLYFYWYRQILGQKVEFLVSFYNNEISEKSEIFDDQFSVERPDGSNFTLKIRSTKLEDSAMYFCASRTTGGTSETQYFGPGTRLLVL.

This clonotype was seen at least ten times. The rearrangement joins TRBV6-2 or TRBV6-3 to TRBJ1-2; no reliable D call. The CDR3 is made up of 13 amino acids. V was clipped by 0 bases and J by 8 bases, with 10 bases between them. CDR1 and CDR2 (germline): MNHEY, SVGEGT. This CDR3 is CASSYSTVMGYTF. As DNA, the CDR3 is TGTGCCAGCAGTTACTCGACTGTTATGGGCTACACCTTC.

A few counts support this clonotype. This rearrangement joins TRBV10-3 to TRBJ2-6; D perhaps matches TRBD2 (6 bases). CDR1 and CDR2 from the germline V gene are ENHRY and SYGVKD. This CDR3 has 17 amino acids. Trimming left V 2 bases short and J 4 bases short, with 15 bases between. The CDR3 bases are TGTGCCATCAGTGAGGTAGGGAGGAGACGCGGGGCCAACGTCCTGACTTTC. This encodes CAISEVGRRRGANVLTF.

The chain employs TRBV5-1 and TRBJ2-3; 7 positions agree with TRBD2. Per the germline V gene, CDR1 is SGHRS and CDR2 is YFSETQ. V lost 4 bases to trimming and J lost 2 bases; unmatched junction nucleotides: 4. This CDR3 comprises 14 residues. CDR3 sequence reads: CASSGGVSTDTQYF. In DNA, the CDR3 is TGCGCCAGCAGCGGGGGGGTCTCCACAGATACGCAGTATTTT.

The chain uses TRBV20-1 and TRBJ1-1; no clear D gene. This CDR3 comprises 12 residues. The germline V gene encodes CDR1 DFQATT and CDR2 SNEGSKA (reference sequence). Trimming cost V 5 bases and J 0 bases, with 7 bases left between them. As DNA, the CDR3 is TGCAGTGCTTGGGTCATGAACACTGAAGCTTTCTTT. It is translated as CSAWVMNTEAFF.

The J gene is TRBJ2-4, the V gene TRBV3-1; D is possibly TRBD1 (7 bases). In germline, CDR1 is LGHDT, CDR2 YNNKEL (reference sequence). With 0 bases removed from V and 1 base from J, the gap between germline ends came to 28 bases. The CDR3 length is 22 residues. The CDR3 DNA is TGTGCCAGCAGCCAAGATCCCGACAGGGTTCACGGGAGACTTCTGGCCAAAAACATTCAGTACTTC. Translation gives CASSQDPDRVHGRLLAKNIQYF. Using reference TRBV3-1 and TRBJ2-4 for the parts outside the CDR3, the full variable domain is DTAVSQTPKYLVTQMGNDKSIKCEQNLGHDTMYWYKQDSKKFLKIMFSYNNKELIINETVPNRFSPKSPDKAHLNLHINSLELGDSAVYFCASSQDPDRVHGRLLAKNIQYFGAGTRLSVL.

The gene calls are TRBV2 and TRBJ2-7; D may be TRBD2 (5 bases). The CDR3 has 12 residues. The germline V gene has CDR1 SNHLY and CDR2 FYNNEI. With 7 bases removed from V and 4 bases from J, the gap between germline ends came to 11 bases. CDR3 bases: TGTGCCAGCAAAGGGAGACTTTACGAGCAGTACTTC. Amino acid sequence: CASKGRLYEQYF.